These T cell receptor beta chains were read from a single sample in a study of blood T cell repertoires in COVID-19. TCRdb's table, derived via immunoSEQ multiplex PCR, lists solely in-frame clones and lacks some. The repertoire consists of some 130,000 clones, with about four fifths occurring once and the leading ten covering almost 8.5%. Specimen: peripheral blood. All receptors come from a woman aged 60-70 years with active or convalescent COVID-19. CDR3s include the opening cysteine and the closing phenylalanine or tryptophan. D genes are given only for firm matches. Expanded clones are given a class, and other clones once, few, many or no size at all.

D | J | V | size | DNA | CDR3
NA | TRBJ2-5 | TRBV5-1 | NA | TGCGCCAGCAGCTTGGGACAAGAAGGTACCAAGAAGACCCAGTACTTC | CASSLGQEGTKKTQYF
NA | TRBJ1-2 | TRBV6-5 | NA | TGTGCCAGCAGTTTGACACAAACGAGGGCTAACTATGGCTACACCTTC | CASSLTQTRANYGYTF
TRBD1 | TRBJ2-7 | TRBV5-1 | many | TGCGCCAGCAGCGGAATGACAGGGCCCTACGAGCAGTACTTC | CASSGMTGPYEQYF
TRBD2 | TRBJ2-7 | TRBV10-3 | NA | TGTGCCATCAGTGGGGCGGGAGTTGAATACGAGCAGTACTTC | CAISGAGVEYEQYF
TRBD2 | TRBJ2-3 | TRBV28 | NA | TGTGCCAGCAGTTTATACCGGGGGGTCGGGGATACGCAGTATTTT | CASSLYRGVGDTQYF
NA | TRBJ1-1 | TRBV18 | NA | TGTGCCAGCTCACCCACCCGGGAAGGGGGTGAAGCTTTCTTT | CASSPTREGGEAFF
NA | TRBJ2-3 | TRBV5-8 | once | TGTGCCAGCAGCCCCCGAGGTGTCGGCCCAGATACGCAGTATTTT | CASSPRGVGPDTQYF
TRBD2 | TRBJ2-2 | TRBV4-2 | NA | TGTGCCAGCAGCCAAGAATCGTCGCTAGCGGGAGCACCCGGGGTCGGGGAGCTGTTTTTT | CASSQESSLAGAPGVGELFF
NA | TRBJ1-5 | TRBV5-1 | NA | TGCGCCAGCAGCTTGAACCCGGGGGATCAGCCCCAGCATTTT | CASSLNPGDQPQHF
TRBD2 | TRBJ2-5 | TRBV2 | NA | TGTGCCAGCCGACGTAGACTAGCGGGGGTGGAGACCCAGTACTTC | CASRRRLAGVETQYF
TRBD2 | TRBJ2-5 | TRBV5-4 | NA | TGTGCCAGCAGCATCGGACTAGCTCAGAAAGCGGAGACCCAGTACTTC | CASSIGLAQKAETQYF
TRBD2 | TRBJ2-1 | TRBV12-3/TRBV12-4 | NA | TGTGCCAGCAGTTATAGCGGGTACAATGAGCAGTTCTTC | CASSYSGYNEQFF
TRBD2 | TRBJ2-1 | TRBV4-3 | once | TGCGCCAGCAGCCGCTTTTTGGGCGGGGGGTACAATGAGCAGTTCTTC | CASSRFLGGGYNEQFF
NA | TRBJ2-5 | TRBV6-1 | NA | TGTGCCAGCAGTGAATCGGGACAAGTTCGGTTGGAGACCCAGTACTTC | CASSESGQVRLETQYF
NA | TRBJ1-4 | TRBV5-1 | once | TGCGCCAGCAGCTTGGATGTGGCGGGGGGTAATGAAAAACTGTTTTTT | CASSLDVAGGNEKLFF
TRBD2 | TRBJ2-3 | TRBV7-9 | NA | TGTGCCAGCAGCTTAGAGCGGGGGAGCACAGATACGCAGTATTTT | CASSLERGSTDTQYF
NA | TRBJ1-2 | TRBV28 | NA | TGTGCCAGCAAAACGGCAGCGACAGGCTCTAATAACTATGGCTACACCTTC | CASKTAATGSNNYGYTF